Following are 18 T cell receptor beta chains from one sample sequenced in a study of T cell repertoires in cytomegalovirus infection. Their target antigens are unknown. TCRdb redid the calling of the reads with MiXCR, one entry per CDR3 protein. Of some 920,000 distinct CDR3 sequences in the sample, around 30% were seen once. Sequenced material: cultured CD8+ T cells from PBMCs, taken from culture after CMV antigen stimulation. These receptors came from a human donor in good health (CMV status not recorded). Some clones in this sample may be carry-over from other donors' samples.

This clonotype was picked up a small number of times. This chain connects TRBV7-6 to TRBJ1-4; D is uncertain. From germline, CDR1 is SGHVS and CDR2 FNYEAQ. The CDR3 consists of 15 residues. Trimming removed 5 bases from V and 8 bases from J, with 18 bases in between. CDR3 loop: CASSTPAGPGEKLFF. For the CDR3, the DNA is TGTGCCAGCAGCACCCCGGCGGGTCCGGGGGAAAAACTGTTTTTT.

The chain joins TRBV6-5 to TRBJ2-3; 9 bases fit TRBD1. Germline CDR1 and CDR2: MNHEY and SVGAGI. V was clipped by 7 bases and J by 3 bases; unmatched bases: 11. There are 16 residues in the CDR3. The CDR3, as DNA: TGTGCCAGCATAAGAGGGACAGGGAGGAGGACAGATACGCAGTATTTT. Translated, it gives CASIRGTGRRTDTQYF.

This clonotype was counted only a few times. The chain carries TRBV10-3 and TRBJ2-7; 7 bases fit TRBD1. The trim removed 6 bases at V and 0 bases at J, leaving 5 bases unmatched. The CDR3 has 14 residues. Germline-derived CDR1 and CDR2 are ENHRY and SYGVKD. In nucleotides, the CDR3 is TGTGCCATCAGAGACAGGGAAAGCTCCTACGAGCAGTACTTC. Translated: CAIRDRESSYEQYF.

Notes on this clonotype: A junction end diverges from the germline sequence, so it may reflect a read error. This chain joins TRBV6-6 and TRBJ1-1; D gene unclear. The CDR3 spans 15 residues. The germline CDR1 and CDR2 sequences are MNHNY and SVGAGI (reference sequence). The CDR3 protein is CANSYVRRPNTEAFF. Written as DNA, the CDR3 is TGTGCCAACAGTTACGTGAGACGACCGAACACTGAAGCTTTCTTT.

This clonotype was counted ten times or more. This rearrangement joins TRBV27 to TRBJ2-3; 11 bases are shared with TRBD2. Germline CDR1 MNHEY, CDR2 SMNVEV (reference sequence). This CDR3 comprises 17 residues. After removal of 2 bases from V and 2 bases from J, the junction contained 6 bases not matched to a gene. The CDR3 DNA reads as TGTGCCAGCAGTTTAAAGGCTAGCGGGGGGATCACAGATACGCAGTATTTT. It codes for CASSLKASGGITDTQYF.

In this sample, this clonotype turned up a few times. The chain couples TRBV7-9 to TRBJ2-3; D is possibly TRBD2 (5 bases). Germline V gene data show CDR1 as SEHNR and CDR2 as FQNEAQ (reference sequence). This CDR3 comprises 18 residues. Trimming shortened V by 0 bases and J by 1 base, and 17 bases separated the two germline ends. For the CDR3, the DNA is TGTGCCAGCAGCTTAGCTCCAAACCAGCGGATACGCACAGATACGCAGTATTTT. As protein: CASSLAPNQRIRTDTQYF.

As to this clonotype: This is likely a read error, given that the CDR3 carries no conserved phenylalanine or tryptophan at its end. CDR3 sequence: CASTILRQELSGANVLTI. Here the CDR3 DNA reads TGTGCCAGCACCATCCTGCGACAGGAACTATCTGGGGCCAACGTCCTGACTATC. J is TRBJ2-6 and V is TRBV7-9; weak D call: TRBD1 (6 bases). The CDR3 has 18 residues. Germline V CDR1 and CDR2: SEHNR, FQNEAQ (reference sequence). Trimming removed 7 bases at V and 1 base at J, with 20 bases between.

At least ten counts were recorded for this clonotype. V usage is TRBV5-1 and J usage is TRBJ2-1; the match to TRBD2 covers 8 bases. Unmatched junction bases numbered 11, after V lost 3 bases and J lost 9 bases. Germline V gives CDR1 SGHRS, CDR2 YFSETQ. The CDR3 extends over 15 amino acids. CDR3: CASSYRPIAGGEQFF. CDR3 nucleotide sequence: TGCGCCAGCAGCTACCGTCCTATCGCGGGGGGTGAGCAGTTCTTC.

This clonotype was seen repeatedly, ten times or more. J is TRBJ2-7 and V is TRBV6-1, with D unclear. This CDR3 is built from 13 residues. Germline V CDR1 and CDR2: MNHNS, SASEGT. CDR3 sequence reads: CASSEGKGWAQSV. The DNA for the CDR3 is TGTGCCAGCAGTGAAGGGAAAGGGTGGGCCCAGTCCGTC.

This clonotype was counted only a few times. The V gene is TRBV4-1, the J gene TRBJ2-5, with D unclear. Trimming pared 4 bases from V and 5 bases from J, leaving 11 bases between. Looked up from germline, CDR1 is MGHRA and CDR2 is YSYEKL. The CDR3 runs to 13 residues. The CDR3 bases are TGCGCCAGCAGCCTCCCTAGGGCTGAGACCCAGTACTTC. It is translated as CASSLPRAETQYF.

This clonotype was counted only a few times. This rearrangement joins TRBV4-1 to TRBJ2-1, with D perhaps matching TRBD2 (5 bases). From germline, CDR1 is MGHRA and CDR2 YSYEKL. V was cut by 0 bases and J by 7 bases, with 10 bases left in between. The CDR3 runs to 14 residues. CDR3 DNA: TGCGCCAGCAGCCAAGAGGGGAGAACGAATGAGCAGTTCTTC. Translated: CASSQEGRTNEQFF.

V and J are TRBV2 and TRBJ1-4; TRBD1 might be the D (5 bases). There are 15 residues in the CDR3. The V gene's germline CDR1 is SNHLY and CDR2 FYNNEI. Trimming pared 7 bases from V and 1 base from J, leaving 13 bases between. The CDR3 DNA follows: TGTGCCAGCACCCCGGGGCGCATAACTAATGAAAAACTGTTTTTT. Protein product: CASTPGRITNEKLFF.

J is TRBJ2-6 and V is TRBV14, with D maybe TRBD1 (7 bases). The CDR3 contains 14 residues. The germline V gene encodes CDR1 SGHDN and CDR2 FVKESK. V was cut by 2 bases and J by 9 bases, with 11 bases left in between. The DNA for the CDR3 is TGTGCCAGCAGCCAAACAGGGGAGGTCAACGTCCTGACTTTC. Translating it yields CASSQTGEVNVLTF.

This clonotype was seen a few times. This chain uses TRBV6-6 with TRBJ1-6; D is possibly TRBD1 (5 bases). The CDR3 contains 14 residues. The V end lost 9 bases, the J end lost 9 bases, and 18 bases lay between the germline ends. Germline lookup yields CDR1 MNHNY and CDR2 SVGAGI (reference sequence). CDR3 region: CASLPEGIGSPLHF. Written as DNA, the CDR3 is TGTGCCAGTTTACCGGAGGGGATCGGTTCACCCCTCCACTTT.

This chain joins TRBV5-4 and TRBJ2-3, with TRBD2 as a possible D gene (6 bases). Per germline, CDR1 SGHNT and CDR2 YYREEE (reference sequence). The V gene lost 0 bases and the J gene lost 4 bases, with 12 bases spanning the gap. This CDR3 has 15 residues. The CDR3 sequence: CASSLEWGDADTQYF. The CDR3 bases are TGTGCCAGCAGCTTGGAATGGGGGGACGCAGATACGCAGTATTTT.

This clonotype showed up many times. CDR3: CASSYLTSPPGRYQETQYF. CDR3 bases: TGTGCCAGCAGTTACTTAACCTCCCCCCCGGGACGGTACCAAGAGACCCAGTACTTC. This chain links TRBV6-6 with TRBJ2-5; D is tentatively TRBD1 or TRBD2 (5 bases each). This CDR3 is 19 amino acids long. Trimming shortened V by 1 base and J by 0 bases, and 21 bases separated the two germline ends. The germline V gene encodes CDR1 MNHNY and CDR2 SVGAGI (reference sequence).

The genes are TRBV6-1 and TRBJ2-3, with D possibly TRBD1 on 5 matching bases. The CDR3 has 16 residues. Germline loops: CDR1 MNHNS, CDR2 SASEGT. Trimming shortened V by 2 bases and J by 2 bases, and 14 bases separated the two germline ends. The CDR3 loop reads CASSEWSRQSTDTQYF. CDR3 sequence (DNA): TGTGCCAGCAGTGAATGGAGCCGACAGTCCACAGATACGCAGTATTTT.

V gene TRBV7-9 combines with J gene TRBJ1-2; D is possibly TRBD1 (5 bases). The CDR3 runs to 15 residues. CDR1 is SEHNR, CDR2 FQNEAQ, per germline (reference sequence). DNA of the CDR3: TGTGGGCTCCGACAGCACATCCGCGGAGAGTATGGCTACACCTTC. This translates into CGLRQHIRGEYGYTF.